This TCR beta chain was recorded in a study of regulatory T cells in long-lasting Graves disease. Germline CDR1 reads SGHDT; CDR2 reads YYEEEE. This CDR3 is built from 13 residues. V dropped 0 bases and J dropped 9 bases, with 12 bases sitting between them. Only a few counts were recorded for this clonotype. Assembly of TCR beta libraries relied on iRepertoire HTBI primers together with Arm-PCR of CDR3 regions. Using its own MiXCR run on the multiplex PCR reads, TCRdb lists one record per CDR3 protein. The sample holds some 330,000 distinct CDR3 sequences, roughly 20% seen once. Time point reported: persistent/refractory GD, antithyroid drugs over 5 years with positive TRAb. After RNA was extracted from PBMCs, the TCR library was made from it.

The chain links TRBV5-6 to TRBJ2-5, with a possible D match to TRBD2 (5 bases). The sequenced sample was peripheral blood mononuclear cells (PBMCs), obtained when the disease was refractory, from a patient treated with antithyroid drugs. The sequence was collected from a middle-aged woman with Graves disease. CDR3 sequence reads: CASSLVEQRAQYF. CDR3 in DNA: TGTGCCAGCAGCTTGGTTGAGCAGAGGGCCCAGTACTTC. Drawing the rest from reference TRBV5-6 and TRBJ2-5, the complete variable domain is DAGVTQSPTHLIKTRGQQVTLRCSPKSGHDTVSWYQQALGQGPQFIFQYYEEEERQRGNFPDRFSGHQFPNYSSELNVNALLLGDSALYLCASSLVEQRAQYFGPGTRLLVL.